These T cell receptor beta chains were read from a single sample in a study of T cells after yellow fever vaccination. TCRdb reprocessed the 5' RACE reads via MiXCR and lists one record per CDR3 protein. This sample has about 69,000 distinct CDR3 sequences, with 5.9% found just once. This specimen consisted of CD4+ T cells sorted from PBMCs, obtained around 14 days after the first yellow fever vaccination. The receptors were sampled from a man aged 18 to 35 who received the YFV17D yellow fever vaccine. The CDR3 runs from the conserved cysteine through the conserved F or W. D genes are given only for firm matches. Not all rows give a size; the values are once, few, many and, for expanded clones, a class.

CSVRLAGPNEQFF TGCAGCGTCCGACTAGCGGGGCCAAATGAGCAGTTCTTC many TRBJ2-1 TRBD2 TRBV29-1
CSVGRGGAFTEAFF TGCAGCGTTGGTCGGGGGGGCGCGTTCACTGAAGCTTTCTTT many TRBJ1-1 - TRBV29-1
CASSLGPAIIPPSKGYTF TGTGCCAGCAGCTTAGGGCCAGCCATTATCCCTCCCTCTAAGGGCTACACCTTC few TRBJ1-2 - TRBV7-2
CATSESGTSGNTQYF TGTGCCACCAGTGAATCCGGGACTAGCGGTAATACGCAGTATTTT many TRBJ2-3 TRBD2 TRBV24-1
CASSLGPYGGKLFF TGTGCCAGCAGCTTAGGCCCATACGGCGGAAAACTGTTTTTT many TRBJ1-4 - TRBV13
CASSLSVAGGKEGRETQYF TGTGCCAGCAGCTTGTCGGTAGCGGGGGGGAAAGAAGGTCGGGAGACCCAGTACTTC few TRBJ2-5 TRBD2 TRBV5-4
CASSELSGANVLTF TGTGCCAGCAGCGAACTATCTGGGGCCAACGTCCTGACTTTC many TRBJ2-6 - TRBV7-2
CASSYRDRENIQYF TGTGCCAGCAGCTACCGGGACAGGGAAAACATTCAGTACTTC many TRBJ2-4 TRBD1 TRBV5-6
CASSLVGLAGPDTQYF TGTGCCAGCAGCTTAGTAGGACTAGCGGGTCCAGATACGCAGTATTTT many TRBJ2-3 TRBD2 TRBV7-8
CASTNQPGRREETQYF TGCGCCAGCACCAACCAGCCGGGACGGAGGGAAGAGACCCAGTACTTC many TRBJ2-5 - TRBV5-1
CAISESTSGGDEQYF TGTGCCATCAGTGAGTCGACTAGCGGGGGCGACGAGCAGTACTTC many TRBJ2-7 TRBD2 TRBV10-3
CASNADRGQKLFF TGTGCCAGCAACGCTGACAGGGGGCAAAAACTGTTTTTT many TRBJ1-4 TRBD1 TRBV6-6
CASSSGAGGHDEQFF TGCGCCAGCAGCTCTGGGGCGGGGGGTCACGATGAGCAGTTCTTC many TRBJ2-1 TRBD2 TRBV5-1
CASSFGEGYEQYF TGTGCCAGCAGCTTCGGGGAAGGCTACGAGCAGTACTTC many TRBJ2-7 - TRBV7-2
CASSPDRINSPLHF TGTGCCAGCAGCCCTGACAGGATCAATTCACCCCTCCACTTT many TRBJ1-6 - TRBV12-3/TRBV12-4
CASSLGEVAKNIQYF TGTGCCAGCAGCTTGGGAGAGGTAGCCAAAAACATTCAGTACTTC many TRBJ2-4 - TRBV7-9
CASSLQGAGETQYF TGCGCCAGCAGCTTGCAGGGGGCAGGTGAGACCCAGTACTTC many TRBJ2-5 TRBD1 TRBV5-1
CASSRPSGGLSGELFF TGTGCCAGCAGCCGACCTAGCGGGGGTCTCTCCGGGGAGCTGTTTTTT many TRBJ2-2 TRBD2 TRBV6-5
CASSLMVAFF TGTGCCAGCAGCTTAATGGTCGCTTTCTTT many TRBJ1-1 - TRBV7-2
CASSLDQANAYGYTF TGTGCCAGCAGCTTAGATCAGGCTAACGCCTATGGCTACACCTTC many TRBJ1-2 - TRBV11-2
CASSWAAYGYTF TGTGCCAGCAGTTGGGCGGCCTATGGCTACACCTTC many TRBJ1-2 - TRBV12-3/TRBV12-4
CASSLKGRDNQPQHF TGTGCCAGCAGTTTAAAAGGGAGGGACAATCAGCCCCAGCATTTT many TRBJ1-5 - TRBV28
CASSPMSRGKTGELFF TGTGCCAGCAGCCCTATGAGTCGGGGGAAGACCGGGGAGCTGTTTTTT many TRBJ2-2 - TRBV5-6
CASSTRILTTDTQYF TGTGCCAGCAGTACCCGAATCCTCACCACAGATACGCAGTATTTT many TRBJ2-3 - TRBV6-5
CASRPTSGGAGEQFF TGTGCCAGCAGGCCAACTAGCGGGGGGGCGGGTGAGCAGTTCTTC many TRBJ2-1 TRBD2 TRBV7-2
CASSLAGASSTDTQYF TGTGCCAGCAGCTTGGCGGGGGCTTCTAGCACAGATACGCAGTATTTT many TRBJ2-3 - TRBV5-4
CATSDSRDRGSGANVLTF TGTGCCACCAGTGACAGCCGGGACAGGGGATCTGGGGCCAACGTCCTGACTTTC many TRBJ2-6 TRBD1 TRBV24-1
CASSMDRLGEQFF TGCGCCAGCAGCATGGACAGGCTTGGTGAGCAGTTCTTC many TRBJ2-1 TRBD1 TRBV5-1
CSATRQGGTEAFF TGCAGTGCTACCCGACAGGGGGGGACTGAAGCTTTCTTT many TRBJ1-1 TRBD1 TRBV20-1
CASSLGAPYTDTQYF TGTGCCAGCAGCTTGGGTGCCCCGTACACAGATACGCAGTATTTT few TRBJ2-3 - TRBV5-6
CASSSNLDNTEAFF TGCGCCAGCAGCTCTAACCTGGACAACACTGAAGCTTTCTTT many TRBJ1-1 - TRBV5-1
CASSRTSDRHMNTEAFF TGCGCCAGCAGCCGCACCTCAGACAGACACATGAACACTGAAGCTTTCTTT many TRBJ1-1 - TRBV5-1
CASSYSNGEAFF TGTGCCAGCAGTTACTCGAATGGTGAAGCTTTCTTT many TRBJ1-1 - TRBV6-5
CASSPRWGVGQPQHF TGTGCCAGCAGCCCCCGGTGGGGAGTAGGACAGCCCCAGCATTTT many TRBJ1-5 - TRBV7-2
CASSQSETGGASDTGELFF TGCGCCAGCAGTCAATCGGAGACAGGGGGCGCGTCTGACACCGGGGAGCTGTTTTTT many TRBJ2-2 TRBD1 TRBV23-1
CASRRPGQDTEAFF TGTGCCAGCAGACGCCCCGGGCAGGACACTGAAGCTTTCTTT many TRBJ1-1 - TRBV12-3/TRBV12-4
CASSQDRINQPQHF TGTGCCAGCAGCCAAGATAGGATCAATCAGCCCCAGCATTTT many TRBJ1-5 - TRBV3-1
CSIGQRDSPLHF TGCAGTATCGGGCAAAGGGATTCACCCCTCCACTTT many TRBJ1-6 - TRBV20-1
CASSPLDRDAGELFF TGTGCCAGCAGCCCCTTGGACAGGGATGCCGGGGAGCTGTTTTTT many TRBJ2-2 TRBD1 TRBV7-9
CASSSTGGGITEAFF TGTGCCAGCAGCTCAACAGGGGGCGGGATCACTGAAGCTTTCTTT many TRBJ1-1 TRBD1 TRBV11-1
CAISPGALCPLHF TGTGCCATCAGCCCCGGGGCCCTCTGCCCCCTCCACTTT - TRBJ1-6 - TRBV4-2
CASSQAGPYNEQFF TGTGCCAGCAGCCAAGCTGGTCCTTACAATGAGCAGTTCTTC many TRBJ2-1 - TRBV14
CASAKWEEREKLFF TGTGCCAGCGCGAAATGGGAGGAGCGTGAAAAACTGTTTTTT many TRBJ1-4 - TRBV7-9
CASSLAGGSTDTQYF TGCGCCAGCAGCTTGGCAGGGGGAAGCACAGATACGCAGTATTTT - TRBJ2-3 TRBD1 TRBV5-1
CASSLASGDNTQYF TGTGCCAGCAGCTTAGCAAGTGGGGATAATACGCAGTATTTT many TRBJ2-3 - TRBV7-2
CASSLLDRQETQYF TGCGCCAGCAGCTTGCTGGACAGACAAGAGACCCAGTACTTC many TRBJ2-5 - TRBV5-1